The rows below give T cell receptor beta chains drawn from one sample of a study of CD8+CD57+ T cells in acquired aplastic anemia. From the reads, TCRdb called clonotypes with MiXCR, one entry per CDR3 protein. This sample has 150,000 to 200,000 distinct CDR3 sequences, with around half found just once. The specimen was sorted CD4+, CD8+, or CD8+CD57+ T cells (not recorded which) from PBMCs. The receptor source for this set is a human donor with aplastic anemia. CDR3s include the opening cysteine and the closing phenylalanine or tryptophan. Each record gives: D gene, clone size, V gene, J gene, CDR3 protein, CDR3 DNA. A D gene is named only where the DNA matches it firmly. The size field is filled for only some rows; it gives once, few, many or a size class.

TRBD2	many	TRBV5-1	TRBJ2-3	CASSRGLAGGADTQYF	TGCGCCAGCAGCCGGGGACTAGCGGGGGGGGCAGATACGCAGTATTTT
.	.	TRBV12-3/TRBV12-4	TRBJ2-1	CASLNGGTYNEQFF	TGTGCCAGCCTAAACGGCGGCACCTACAATGAGCAGTTCTTC
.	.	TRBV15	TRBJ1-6	CATSRGRGVDSPLHF	TGTGCCACCAGCAGAGGGAGGGGAGTGGATTCACCCCTCCACTTT
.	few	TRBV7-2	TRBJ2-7	CASSFGVGSYEQYF	TGTGCCAGCAGCTTTGGGGTAGGATCCTACGAGCAGTACTTC
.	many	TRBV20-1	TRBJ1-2	CSARGGASNYGYTF	TGCAGTGCTAGGGGGGGGGCTTCCAACTATGGCTACACCTTC
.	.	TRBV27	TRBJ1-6	CASRPRGAYNSPLHF	TGTGCCAGCAGGCCCCGAGGGGCCTATAATTCACCCCTCCACTTT
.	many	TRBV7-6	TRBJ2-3	CASSLVAESTDTQYF	TGTGCCAGCAGCTTAGTAGCGGAGAGCACAGATACGCAGTATTTT
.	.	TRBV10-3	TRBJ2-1	CAIMGSSYNEQFF	TGTGCCATCATGGGGAGCTCCTACAATGAGCAGTTCTTC
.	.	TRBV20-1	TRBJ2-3	CSASRLQGPDTQYF	TGCAGTGCTAGCCGCCTACAGGGACCAGATACGCAGTATTTT
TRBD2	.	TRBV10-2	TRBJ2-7	CASLVPSGNSYEQYF	TGCGCCAGCTTAGTTCCTAGCGGGAACTCCTACGAGCAGTACTTC
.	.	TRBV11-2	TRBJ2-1	CASSLGGRNNEQFF	TGTGCCAGCAGCTTAGGAGGGCGCAACAATGAGCAGTTCTTC
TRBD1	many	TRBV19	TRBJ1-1	CASSSSRQGNTEAFF	TGTGCCAGTAGTTCCTCCCGACAGGGTAACACTGAAGCTTTCTTT
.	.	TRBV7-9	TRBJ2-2	CASSNQGELFF	TGTGCCAGCAGCAACCAGGGGGAGCTGTTTTTT
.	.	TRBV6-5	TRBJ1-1	CASSYSGGAGRTEAFF	TGTGCCAGCAGTTACTCGGGGGGTGCAGGGCGCACTGAAGCTTTCTTT
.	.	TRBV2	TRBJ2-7	CASRVEGTSTYEQYF	TGTGCCAGCCGCGTGGAGGGGACTTCCACCTACGAGCAGTACTTC
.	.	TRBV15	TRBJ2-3	CATSAHRVWTDTQYF	TGTGCCACCAGCGCTCACAGGGTGTGGACAGATACGCAGTATTTT
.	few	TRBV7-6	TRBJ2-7	CASSRVSTYEQYF	TGTGCCAGCAGCCGAGTCTCGACCTACGAGCAGTACTTC
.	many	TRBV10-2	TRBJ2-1	CASSEEVGEQFF	TGCGCCAGCAGTGAGGAGGTGGGTGAGCAGTTCTTC
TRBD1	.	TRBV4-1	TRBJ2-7	CASSQEADRAYEQYF	TGCGCCAGCAGCCAAGAAGCTGACAGGGCCTACGAGCAGTACTTC
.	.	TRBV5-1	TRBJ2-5	CASSLDGGTQYF	TGCGCCAGCAGCTTGGACGGCGGGACCCAGTACTTC
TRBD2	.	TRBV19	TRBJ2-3	CASSPTPGGLSGGTDTQYF	TGTGCCAGTAGTCCGACCCCGGGAGGCCTCTCCGGGGGCACAGATACGCAGTATTTT
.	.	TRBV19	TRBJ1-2	CASMDGGFNYGYTF	TGTGCCAGTATGGACGGGGGGTTTAACTATGGCTACACCTTC
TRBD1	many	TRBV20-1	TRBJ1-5	CSAPRQGNSNQPQHF	TGCAGTGCTCCCCGACAGGGGAATAGCAATCAGCCCCAGCATTTT
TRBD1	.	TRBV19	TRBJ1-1	CASSPGQGNEAFF	TGTGCCAGCAGTCCGGGACAGGGGAACGAAGCTTTCTTT
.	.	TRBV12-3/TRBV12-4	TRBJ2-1	CASSLGRDDYNEQFF	TGTGCCAGCAGTTTAGGCAGGGATGACTACAATGAGCAGTTCTTC
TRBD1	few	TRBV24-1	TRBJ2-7	CATSDTDRGLYEQYF	TGTGCCACCAGTGATACTGACAGGGGGCTCTACGAGCAGTACTTC
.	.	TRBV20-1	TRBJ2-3	CSAEGTGLSNTDTQYF	TGCAGTGCTGAGGGGACGGGACTTTCGAACACAGATACGCAGTATTTT